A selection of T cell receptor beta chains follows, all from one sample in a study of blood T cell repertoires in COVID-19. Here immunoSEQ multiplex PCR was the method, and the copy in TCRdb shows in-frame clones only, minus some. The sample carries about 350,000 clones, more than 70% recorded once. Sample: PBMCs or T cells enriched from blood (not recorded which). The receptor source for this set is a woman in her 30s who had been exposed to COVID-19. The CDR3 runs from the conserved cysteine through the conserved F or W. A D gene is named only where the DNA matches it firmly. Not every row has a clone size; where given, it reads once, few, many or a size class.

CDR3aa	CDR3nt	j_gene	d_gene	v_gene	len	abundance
CASSVGLWGGLDEQYF	TGTGCCAGCAGCGTAGGTCTTTGGGGGGGTCTGGACGAGCAGTACTTC	TRBJ2-7	TRBD2	TRBV9	16	.
CASSQESGRATEAFF	TGCGCCAGCAGCCAAGAATCTGGGCGAGCCACTGAAGCTTTCTTT	TRBJ1-1	.	TRBV4-1	15	.
CASTVGSGGPYNSPLHF	TGTGCCAGCACCGTTGGGTCAGGGGGTCCCTATAATTCACCCCTCCACTTT	TRBJ1-6	TRBD1	TRBV28	17	.
CATGGASGAGELFF	TGTGCCACCGGAGGGGCTAGCGGGGCCGGGGAGCTGTTTTTT	TRBJ2-2	TRBD2	TRBV24-1	14	.
CASSLSGDSSYNEQFF	TGTGCCAGCAGTCTTAGCGGGGATAGCTCCTACAATGAGCAGTTCTTC	TRBJ2-1	TRBD2	TRBV6-2/TRBV6-3	16	.
CASSYPRLAGDDTQYF	TGTGCCAGCAGTTACCCCCGTCTAGCGGGAGACGATACGCAGTATTTT	TRBJ2-3	TRBD2	TRBV6-2/TRBV6-3	16	.
CASSQGLAGGEEQFF	TGTGCCAGCAGCCAGGGACTAGCGGGAGGGGAGGAGCAGTTCTTC	TRBJ2-1	TRBD2	TRBV7-9	15	once
CATGRGGHEQFF	TGTGCCACAGGAAGGGGGGGGCATGAGCAGTTCTTC	TRBJ2-1	.	TRBV27	12	few
CASSDGSRGRSEKLFF	TGTGCCAGCAGCGACGGTTCAAGGGGGCGCTCAGAAAAACTGTTTTTT	TRBJ1-4	TRBD1	TRBV7-6	16	.
CASSSRGQDTEAFF	TGTGCCAGCAGCTCCAGGGGGCAGGACACTGAAGCTTTCTTT	TRBJ1-1	TRBD1	TRBV7-8	14	.
CASSLEAAAGNTIYF	TGCGCCAGCAGCTTGGAGGCGGCGGCCGGAAACACCATATATTTT	TRBJ1-3	.	TRBV5-1	15	.
CASSIFSGGHNEQFF	TGTGCCAGTAGTATTTTTTCGGGAGGCCACAATGAGCAGTTCTTC	TRBJ2-1	TRBD2	TRBV19	15	.
CASTSGQGTGELFF	TGTGCCAGCACCAGCGGACAGGGCACCGGGGAGCTGTTTTTT	TRBJ2-2	TRBD1	TRBV27	14	.
CASSPQREGQTDTQYF	TGTGCCAGCAGCCCTCAGCGGGAGGGTCAAACAGATACGCAGTATTTT	TRBJ2-3	TRBD2	TRBV9	16	once
CASSDGGQYF	TGTGCCAGCAGTGATGGCGGACAGTACTTC	TRBJ2-7	.	TRBV2	10	few
CASSQDIRHRDRANEKLFF	TGTGCCAGCAGCCAAGACATTCGCCACCGGGACAGGGCCAATGAAAAACTGTTTTTT	TRBJ1-4	TRBD1	TRBV14	19	.
CASSIPWTGHVSGANVLTF	TGTGCCAGTAGTATACCCTGGACAGGCCATGTCTCTGGGGCCAACGTCCTGACTTTC	TRBJ2-6	TRBD1	TRBV19	19	.
CASSVALAGSSGANVLTF	TGTGCCAGCAGCGTAGCCCTAGCGGGGAGCTCTGGGGCCAACGTCCTGACTTTC	TRBJ2-6	TRBD2	TRBV9	18	.
CASEGGQSSYNEQFF	TGTGCCAGCGAAGGCGGCCAGAGCTCCTACAATGAGCAGTTCTTC	TRBJ2-1	.	TRBV9	15	.
CASSQDSGRSGNTIYF	TGTGCCAGCAGCCAAGATTCTGGGCGCTCTGGAAACACCATATATTTT	TRBJ1-3	.	TRBV3-1/TRBV3-2	16	.
CASNSKGSPGANVLTF	TGTGCCAGTAACAGTAAAGGGAGCCCTGGGGCCAACGTCCTGACTTTC	TRBJ2-6	.	TRBV19	16	.
CASSEAGVPEQYF	TGCGCCAGCAGTGAGGCGGGAGTCCCCGAGCAGTACTTC	TRBJ2-7	TRBD2	TRBV10-1	13	.
CASTTGQGVDQPQHF	TGTGCCAGCACTACAGGACAGGGGGTTGATCAGCCCCAGCATTTT	TRBJ1-5	TRBD1	TRBV28	15	.
CASSLGEFNRVRAQETQYF	TGTGCCAGCAGTTTAGGCGAATTTAACAGGGTTAGGGCCCAAGAGACCCAGTACTTC	TRBJ2-5	.	TRBV28	19	once
CASSAGTSGRKAKNIQYF	TGTGCCAGCAGCGCAGGGACTAGCGGGAGAAAGGCCAAAAACATTCAGTACTTC	TRBJ2-4	TRBD2	TRBV13	18	.
CAWSVSPIDRAFF	TGTGCCTGGAGTGTAAGCCCTATTGATCGAGCTTTCTTT	TRBJ1-1	.	TRBV30	13	.
CASSMDSIYEQYF	TGCGCCAGCAGCATGGACAGTATCTACGAGCAGTACTTC	TRBJ2-7	.	TRBV5-1	13	.
CASSIRDTRQGASPLHF	TGCGCCAGCAGCATACGGGACACGCGGCAAGGGGCATCACCCCTCCACTTT	TRBJ1-6	.	TRBV5-1	17	.
CASSRPRTGNTEAFF	TGTGCCAGTAGTCGCCCCCGGACAGGGAACACTGAAGCTTTCTTT	TRBJ1-1	TRBD1	TRBV19	15	.
CASSLDAGDGSGANVLTF	TGCGCCAGCAGCTTGGATGCTGGGGACGGGAGTGGGGCCAACGTCCTGACTTTC	TRBJ2-6	.	TRBV5-1	18	.
CASRLGQGRQPQHF	TGTGCCAGCAGATTGGGACAGGGGAGGCAGCCCCAGCATTTT	TRBJ1-5	TRBD1	TRBV6-6	14	.
CASSYSWQENNQPQHF	TGTGCCAGCAGTTACAGCTGGCAGGAAAACAATCAGCCCCAGCATTTT	TRBJ1-5	.	TRBV6-5	16	once
CASTPAGDVGGYTF	TGTGCCAGTACCCCGGCAGGGGATGTCGGTGGCTACACCTTC	TRBJ1-2	.	TRBV19	14	.
CASSPQGTGGIATNEKLFF	TGTGCCAGCTCACCCCAAGGGACAGGAGGGATCGCAACTAATGAAAAACTGTTTTTT	TRBJ1-4	TRBD1	TRBV18	19	once
CASSVGRAAGGRQETQYF	TGTGCCAGCAGTGTGGGGAGAGCAGCGGGAGGACGCCAAGAGACCCAGTACTTC	TRBJ2-5	TRBD2	TRBV2	18	.
CASTGPRGNTEAFF	TGTGCCAGCACCGGGCCAAGGGGGAACACTGAAGCTTTCTTT	TRBJ1-1	.	TRBV25-1	14	.
CAHRGASGRNEQFF	TGTGCCCACCGGGGGGCTAGCGGGAGGAATGAGCAGTTCTTC	TRBJ2-1	TRBD2	TRBV28	14	.
CASSDYTGGPRSEQFF	TGTGCCAGCAGTGATTATACAGGGGGTCCTCGATCTGAGCAGTTCTTC	TRBJ2-1	TRBD1	TRBV25-1	16	.
CASSGGGLAGVDEQYF	TGTGCCAGCTCGGGAGGGGGACTAGCGGGAGTCGACGAGCAGTACTTC	TRBJ2-7	TRBD2	TRBV28	16	.
CASTLDRTTEAFF	TGTGCCAGCACCCTGGACAGGACCACTGAAGCTTTCTTT	TRBJ1-1	TRBD1	TRBV2	13	.
CSASSGPPTEAFF	TGCAGTGCTAGTAGCGGGCCCCCCACTGAAGCTTTCTTT	TRBJ1-1	.	TRBV20-1	13	.
CASSGQQVFEEQYF	TGCGCCAGCAGCGGTCAACAGGTGTTTGAGGAGCAGTACTTC	TRBJ2-7	.	TRBV5-1	14	.
CASTPAGRYEQYF	TGTGCCAGCACCCCAGCGGGACGCTACGAGCAGTACTTC	TRBJ2-7	TRBD2	TRBV28	13	.
CATSRETGFGYNEQFF	TGTGCCACCAGCAGGGAGACAGGGTTCGGTTACAATGAGCAGTTCTTC	TRBJ2-1	TRBD1	TRBV15	16	few
CASSIRGGNTIYF	TGTGCCAGCAGCATAAGAGGGGGAAACACCATATATTTT	TRBJ1-3	.	TRBV7-2	13	once
CASRRAGQETQYF	TGCGCCAGCAGGCGAGCGGGACAAGAGACCCAGTACTTC	TRBJ2-5	TRBD2	TRBV10-2	13	.
CATSDARQPDSGRIHEQYF	TGTGCCACCAGTGACGCCCGACAGCCCGATAGCGGGAGGATCCACGAGCAGTACTTC	TRBJ2-7	TRBD2	TRBV24-1	19	.
CASSLGDRVYEQYF	TGTGCCAGCAGTTTGGGGGACAGGGTCTACGAGCAGTACTTC	TRBJ2-7	TRBD1	TRBV28	14	.
CASSLAGQNTGELFF	TGCGCCAGCAGCTTGGCGGGACAGAACACCGGGGAGCTGTTTTTT	TRBJ2-2	.	TRBV5-1	15	.
CASSLEPGLAGGLREQFF	TGCGCCAGCAGCCTCGAACCGGGACTAGCGGGAGGGCTCCGGGAGCAGTTCTTC	TRBJ2-1	TRBD2	TRBV4-1	18	.
CASRNGQGNYGYTF	TGTGCCAGTAGAAACGGACAGGGCAACTATGGCTACACCTTC	TRBJ1-2	TRBD1	TRBV19	14	.
CASSQDLAGRGTDTQYF	TGTGCCAGCAGCCAAGATCTCGCCGGGAGAGGAACAGATACGCAGTATTTT	TRBJ2-3	.	TRBV3-1/TRBV3-2	17	.
CASTPGEQFF	TGTGCCAGCACCCCAGGTGAGCAGTTCTTC	TRBJ2-1	.	TRBV21-1	10	.
CASSLGSRDPLHF	TGTGCCAGCAGCTTAGGGTCAAGAGATCCCCTCCACTTT	TRBJ1-6	.	TRBV11-1	13	.
CASSPTGTAAPEYGYTF	TGTGCCAGCAGCCCGACTGGGACAGCGGCTCCAGAATATGGCTACACCTTC	TRBJ1-2	TRBD1	TRBV7-9	17	once
CASSPSGDGNQPQHF	TGTGCCAGTAGTCCCAGCGGGGATGGCAATCAGCCCCAGCATTTT	TRBJ1-5	.	TRBV19	15	.
CATSREVAANTGELFF	TGTGCCACCAGCAGAGAGGTAGCGGCGAACACCGGGGAGCTGTTTTTT	TRBJ2-2	.	TRBV15	16	.
CAWSTTGGQPQHF	TGTGCCTGGAGTACTACAGGGGGCCAGCCCCAGCATTTT	TRBJ1-5	TRBD1	TRBV30	13	.